A selection of T cell receptor beta chains follows, all from one sample in a study of blood T cells in healthy people across ages. MiXCR was run by TCRdb on the 5' RACE reads, yielding one entry per CDR3 protein. Of 850,000 to 950,000 distinct CDR3 sequences listed, 25% to 30% are singletons. Sequences were obtained from blood. These receptors were obtained from an elderly woman in good health. The CDR3 runs from the conserved cysteine through the conserved F or W. For some rows the clone size is stated as once, few or many, or as a class when expanded; others skip it.

clone_size	j_call	v_call	cdr3_aa
many	TRBJ2-1	TRBV7-2	CASSLGGGRYNEQFF
many	TRBJ2-3	TRBV5-1	CASSLGGPATDTQYF
many	TRBJ2-7	TRBV3-1	CASSQVLRGSNEQYF
many	TRBJ2-1	TRBV20-1	CSARRGALYNEQFF
few	TRBJ2-3	TRBV7-8	CASSFPGGDTQYF
many	TRBJ2-5	TRBV18	CASSRAGTQETQYF
-	TRBJ2-1	TRBV12-3/TRBV12-4	CASTRDPYNEQFF
many	TRBJ2-5	TRBV6-5	CASRASGVQETQYF
-	TRBJ2-1	TRBV9	CASSVRIDSYNEQFF
many	TRBJ2-5	TRBV5-1	CASSLDHWETQYF
many	TRBJ2-3	TRBV7-2	CASSPPGGAPTDTQYF
many	TRBJ2-4	TRBV4-2	CASSQWTGTSKNIQYF
-	TRBJ2-7	TRBV20-1	CSASGTWASEQYF
-	TRBJ2-7	TRBV12-3/TRBV12-4	CASNRDRAYHEQYF
-	TRBJ1-2	TRBV3-1	CASSQERDREYNYGYTF
many	TRBJ1-2	TRBV7-9	CASSLGSRYGYTF
many	TRBJ2-3	TRBV20-1	CSASLAGVYTDTQYF
many	TRBJ2-3	TRBV20-1	CSAPRGAITDTQYF
many	TRBJ2-6	TRBV9	CASSAQGAGANVLTF
few	TRBJ2-5	TRBV18	CASSPRVGGPGETRYF
few	TRBJ1-2	TRBV4-3	CASSQGVDFISRGYTF
-	TRBJ2-3	TRBV7-8	CASTEALAVNIGTQYF
many	TRBJ2-3	TRBV24-1	CATSDRDTGSYTQYF
many	TRBJ2-3	TRBV28	CASTPGRRADTQYF
-	TRBJ2-3	TRBV12-3/TRBV12-4	CASSGDFVADTQYF
many	TRBJ1-2	TRBV5-4	CASSLESGTVYGYTF
-	TRBJ2-1	TRBV18	CASSIQGVYNEQFF
many	TRBJ1-6	TRBV9	CASSAGDRSPLHF
few	TRBJ1-1	TRBV6-2/TRBV6-3	CASSPRRALEAFF
many	TRBJ2-5	TRBV20-1	CSARVGYQETQYF
many	TRBJ2-1	TRBV7-2	CASSLYRGISYNEQFF
many	TRBJ2-7	TRBV6-4	CASTLMEGYEQYF
few	TRBJ2-3	TRBV19	CASLPDTQYF
many	TRBJ2-1	TRBV7-2	CASSLVTGGSGNEQFF
many	TRBJ2-1	TRBV7-2	CASSQEFYNEQFF
-	TRBJ1-4	TRBV5-6	CASSLAGHNKGKLFF
many	TRBJ2-5	TRBV7-2	CASSLGVLERETQYF
few	TRBJ1-2	TRBV6-5	CASSYGGSRDIYGYTF
many	TRBJ2-1	TRBV12-3/TRBV12-4	CASSPGLAGVAAGEQFF
few	TRBJ2-3	TRBV4-3	CASSQVSSADTQYF
-	TRBJ2-3	TRBV7-9	CASESGQGFSDTQYF
-	TRBJ2-3	TRBV12-3/TRBV12-4	CASSYRLAGVRADTQYF
many	TRBJ2-4	TRBV7-2	CASSLVGSNIQYF
many	TRBJ1-5	TRBV5-5	CASSQTGLSNQPQHF
many	TRBJ1-2	TRBV28	CASIQEGNYGYTF
few	TRBJ2-3	TRBV3-1	CASSQDLATDTQYF
many	TRBJ2-1	TRBV7-2	CASSFQTTYNEQFF
many	TRBJ2-4	TRBV6-1	CASSRGLLAKNIQYF
many	TRBJ2-7	TRBV2	CASRTGVLGEQYF
-	TRBJ1-6	TRBV19	CASSIRGQYNSPLHF
many	TRBJ2-5	TRBV11-2	CASSLSRAADHQETQYF
many	TRBJ2-6	TRBV7-2	CASSSDRVGANVLTF